These 5 T cell receptor beta chains originate from one sample sequenced in a study of shared clonotypes between healthy human individuals. CD45RO negativity and positive selection for CCR7 defined naive CD8 cells, a population that excluded terminally differentiated effector memory CD45RA+ cells. The table came from immunoSEQ multiplex PCR; TCRdb's copy has only in-frame clones and leaves some out. This table has about 680,000 clones, approximately 90% appearing once. Sample: naive CD8+ T cells sorted from blood. The origin of the receptors is a man younger than 45 in good health.

This chain joins TRBV11-2 and TRBJ2-1; 11 nucleotides align to TRBD2. CDR3 length: 18 amino acids. With V trimmed by 6 bases and J by 3 bases, 13 bases remained unmatched. The germline V gene encodes CDR1 SGHAT and CDR2 FQNNGV. The CDR3 DNA is TGTGCCAGCAGTTTCCCGAGACAGGGGACTAGCGGCTACAATGAGCAGTTCTTC. Amino acids: CASSFPRQGTSGYNEQFF.

The chain couples TRBV27 to TRBJ1-1; 10 nucleotides align to TRBD1. The germline V gene has CDR1 MNHEY and CDR2 SMNVEV (reference sequence). V shed 6 bases and J 7 bases; nucleotides not matched to a gene: 5. The CDR3 runs 13 residues. CDR3 nucleotide sequence: TGTGCCAGCAGGGGACAGGGGTACGGTGAAGCTTTCTTT. Translated, it gives CASRGQGYGEAFF.

The chain couples TRBV4-3 to TRBJ2-1; D is unresolved. Germline assignment: CDR1 LGHNA and CDR2 YSLEER. The V and J ends lost 0 bases and 1 base respectively, with 13 bases between them. This CDR3 is built from 17 residues. DNA of the CDR3: TGCGCCAGCAGCCAAGAAATCAGGAAAGGATCCTACAATGAGCAGTTCTTC. Its translation: CASSQEIRKGSYNEQFF.

The chain couples TRBV5-6 to TRBJ2-7; 8 positions agree with TRBD1. Germline lookup yields CDR1 SGHDT and CDR2 YYEEEE. J lost 6 bases, V lost 2 bases, and 7 bases had no gene match. The CDR3 runs to 14 residues. The CDR3 DNA sequence: TGTGCCAGCAGCTTATCCGGGACAGGAGCCGAGCAGTACTTC. Translating gives CASSLSGTGAEQYF.

V is TRBV6-5 and J is TRBJ1-1; possibly TRBD1 for D (6 bases). Germline CDR1 is MNHEY and CDR2 is SVGAGI. Between the trimmed V and J ends, which lost 5 bases and 4 bases, there was a span of 11 bases. The CDR3 is made up of 13 amino acids. CDR3 nucleotide sequence: TGTGCCAGCAGTCACAGGGTGGGCACTGAAGCTTTCTTT. Protein sequence: CASSHRVGTEAFF.